This entry concerns a single T cell receptor beta chain. Transcripts of RNA were the source for amplifying TCR beta CDR3 regions. After a first-round RT-PCR with HTBI primers, a second-round multiplex PCR was run. MiXCR was run by TCRdb on the multiplex PCR reads, yielding one entry per CDR3 protein. Of 200,000 to 300,000 distinct CDR3 sequences listed, around 45% are singletons. This record comes from a study of Graves' ophthalmopathy and Graves' hyperthyroidism. The CDR3 is 14 residues long. V lost 6 bases to trimming and J lost 4 bases, with 18 bases between them. CDR1 DFQATT and CDR2 SNEGSKA come from the germline V gene (reference sequence).

This chain uses TRBV20-1 with TRBJ2-5, with a tentative D call TRBD2 (5 bases). The sample was peripheral blood. This sequence originates from an adult man with Graves' ophthalmopathy. The CDR3 nucleotides are TGCAGTGCCCACACTAGGTTATTTAGAGAGACCCAGTACTTC. As protein: CSAHTRLFRETQYF.